These 15 T cell receptor beta chains were all obtained from the same sample, sequenced in a study of blood T cell repertoires in COVID-19. Sequencing was performed with immunoSEQ multiplex PCR; in TCRdb, only in-frame clones are kept and a portion is missing. The sample holds fewer than 200,000 clones, 83% seen once. Sequencing was performed on peripheral blood. The receptors were sampled from an elderly woman with acute or convalescent COVID-19.

This rearrangement joins TRBV25-1 to TRBJ1-5; the match to TRBD1 covers 8 bases. The CDR3 covers 17 residues. Trimming removed 4 bases from V and 1 base from J; junction bases left unmatched: 9. Germline loops: CDR1 MGHDK, CDR2 SYGVNS. CDR3 DNA sequence: TGTGCCAGCAGTGCGGGGACAGGTCCATTGAGCAATCAGCCCCAGCATTTT. Protein product: CASSAGTGPLSNQPQHF.

The CDR3: CASSRGQSTDTQYF. Here the CDR3 DNA reads TGTGCCAGCAGCCGTGGACAGTCCACAGATACGCAGTATTTT. The chain couples TRBV6-6 to TRBJ2-3; TRBD1 is a possible D gene (6 bases). Germline CDR1 reads MNHNY; CDR2 reads SVGAGI (reference sequence). CDR3 length equals 14 residues. Trimming left V 6 bases short and J 2 bases short, with 12 bases between.

The gene calls are TRBV2 and TRBJ2-1, with 8 bases that match TRBD2. CDR1 is SNHLY and CDR2 is FYNNEI in the germline V gene. The CDR3 loop spans 14 amino acids. Trimming took 5 bases from V and 2 from J; bases not matched to a gene: 2. CDR3 in amino acids: CASSKRGTYNEQFF. The CDR3 bases are TGTGCCAGCAGTAAGCGGGGGACCTACAATGAGCAGTTCTTC.

V gene TRBV29-1 combines with J gene TRBJ2-7; TRBD1 matches 10 bases. Trimming removed 4 bases from V and 6 bases from J; junction bases left unmatched: 6. Germline V gives CDR1 SQVTM, CDR2 ANQGSEA. The CDR3 spans 13 residues. CDR3 in amino acids: CSVGGTGVGEQYF. The CDR3 DNA is TGCAGCGTTGGGGGGACAGGGGTCGGCGAGCAGTACTTC.

CDR3 nucleotides: TGCGCCAGCAGCCCCTTGGGACTAGCGGGGCTAGAGACCCAGTACTTC. This translates into CASSPLGLAGLETQYF. The V call is TRBV4-1, the J call TRBJ2-5, with TRBD2 matching 13 bases. V lost 4 bases, J lost 4 bases, and 6 bases stayed unmatched. CDR3 length: 16 residues. Germline CDR1 and CDR2: MGHRA and YSYEKL.

The rearrangement joins TRBV19 to TRBJ1-5; D is uncertain. From germline, CDR1 is LNHDA and CDR2 SQIVND (reference sequence). CDR3 length equals 15 residues. V lost 1 base and J lost 7, with 14 bases in between. The CDR3 bases are TGTGCCAGTAGTATAGTAGAGGGTGTGGGACAGCCCCAGCATTTT. Amino acids: CASSIVEGVGQPQHF.

This clone was seen more than once but under ten times. The V gene is TRBV19, the J gene TRBJ1-1, with a weak D call TRBD1 (5 bases). CDR3 length equals 13 residues. Trimming stripped 7 bases from V and 1 base from J, with 10 bases between. Looked up from germline, CDR1 is LNHDA and CDR2 is SQIVND (reference sequence). CDR3 bases: TGTGCCAGTACTAAGACAGCGAACACTGAAGCTTTCTTT. Translation: CASTKTANTEAFF.

In this sample, this clone turned up once. The V gene is TRBV12-3 or TRBV12-4, the J gene TRBJ1-1; D not resolved. The CDR3 loop spans 13 amino acids. V was cut by 1 base and J by 11 bases, with 14 bases left in between. CDR3 nucleotide sequence: TGTGCCAGCAGTTTAGGGGTGGGCGCGGGCGCTTTCTTT. The encoded protein is CASSLGVGAGAFF.

V usage is TRBV24-1 and J usage is TRBJ2-5, with a possible D match to TRBD1 (6 bases). With 5 bases removed from V and 0 bases from J, the gap between germline ends came to 9 bases. CDR3 length: 14 residues. From germline, CDR1 is KGHDR and CDR2 SFDVKD. Here the CDR3 reads CATSAQGNQETQYF. Written as DNA, the CDR3 is TGTGCCACCAGTGCACAGGGCAACCAAGAGACCCAGTACTTC.

The chain recombines TRBV7-9 with TRBJ2-7; no reliable D call. V was cut by 4 bases and J by 5 bases, with 6 bases left in between. Looked up from germline, CDR1 is SEHNR and CDR2 is FQNEAQ (reference sequence). The CDR3 sequence is 11 residues long. CDR3 amino acids: CASSSKNEQYF. CDR3 bases: TGTGCCAGCAGCTCCAAAAACGAGCAGTACTTC.

The chain employs TRBV30 and TRBJ2-5; possibly TRBD1 for D (5 bases). The CDR3 runs 13 residues. Deletions cut 0 bases from V and 7 bases from J, with 12 bases between. In germline, CDR1 is GTSNPN, CDR2 SVGIG (reference sequence). The CDR3 region is CAWSVVGQGTQYF. The CDR3 DNA is TGTGCCTGGAGTGTAGTAGGGCAGGGGACCCAGTACTTC.

The V call is TRBV2, the J call TRBJ2-1; 9 bases agree with TRBD2. V trimming: 6 bases; J trimming: 6 bases; junction bases outside the gene matches: 6. CDR1 is SNHLY, CDR2 FYNNEI, per germline. The CDR3 loop spans 14 amino acids. This chain's CDR3 is CASRGAGGGNEQFF. In DNA form, the CDR3 reads TGTGCCAGCAGGGGTGCGGGAGGGGGCAATGAGCAGTTCTTC.

V gene TRBV10-3 combines with J gene TRBJ2-3; TRBD1 might be the D (6 bases). Germline V gives CDR1 ENHRY, CDR2 SYGVKD. The CDR3 spans 14 residues. The CDR3 loop reads CACQGQASTDTQYF. As DNA, the CDR3 is TGTGCTTGTCAGGGGCAGGCTAGCACAGATACGCAGTATTTT.

The genes are TRBV2 and TRBJ2-2; D is perhaps TRBD1 (5 bases). V was cut by 1 base and J by 5 bases, with 8 bases left in between. Germline loops: CDR1 SNHLY, CDR2 FYNNEI. The CDR3 consists of 14 residues. CDR3 coding DNA: TGTGCCAGCAGTGAAGAAGGGGAAACCGGGGAGCTGTTTTTT. Translating gives CASSEEGETGELFF.

This rearrangement joins TRBV5-6 to TRBJ2-7, with D maybe TRBD2 (5 bases). The CDR3 is made up of 13 amino acids. The V end was cut by 2 bases, the J end by 10 bases, with 16 bases between. From germline, CDR1 is SGHDT and CDR2 YYEEEE. The CDR3 nucleotides are TGTGCCAGCAGCTTACCGGCGGACTCGATTCAGTACTTC. Its protein product is CASSLPADSIQYF.